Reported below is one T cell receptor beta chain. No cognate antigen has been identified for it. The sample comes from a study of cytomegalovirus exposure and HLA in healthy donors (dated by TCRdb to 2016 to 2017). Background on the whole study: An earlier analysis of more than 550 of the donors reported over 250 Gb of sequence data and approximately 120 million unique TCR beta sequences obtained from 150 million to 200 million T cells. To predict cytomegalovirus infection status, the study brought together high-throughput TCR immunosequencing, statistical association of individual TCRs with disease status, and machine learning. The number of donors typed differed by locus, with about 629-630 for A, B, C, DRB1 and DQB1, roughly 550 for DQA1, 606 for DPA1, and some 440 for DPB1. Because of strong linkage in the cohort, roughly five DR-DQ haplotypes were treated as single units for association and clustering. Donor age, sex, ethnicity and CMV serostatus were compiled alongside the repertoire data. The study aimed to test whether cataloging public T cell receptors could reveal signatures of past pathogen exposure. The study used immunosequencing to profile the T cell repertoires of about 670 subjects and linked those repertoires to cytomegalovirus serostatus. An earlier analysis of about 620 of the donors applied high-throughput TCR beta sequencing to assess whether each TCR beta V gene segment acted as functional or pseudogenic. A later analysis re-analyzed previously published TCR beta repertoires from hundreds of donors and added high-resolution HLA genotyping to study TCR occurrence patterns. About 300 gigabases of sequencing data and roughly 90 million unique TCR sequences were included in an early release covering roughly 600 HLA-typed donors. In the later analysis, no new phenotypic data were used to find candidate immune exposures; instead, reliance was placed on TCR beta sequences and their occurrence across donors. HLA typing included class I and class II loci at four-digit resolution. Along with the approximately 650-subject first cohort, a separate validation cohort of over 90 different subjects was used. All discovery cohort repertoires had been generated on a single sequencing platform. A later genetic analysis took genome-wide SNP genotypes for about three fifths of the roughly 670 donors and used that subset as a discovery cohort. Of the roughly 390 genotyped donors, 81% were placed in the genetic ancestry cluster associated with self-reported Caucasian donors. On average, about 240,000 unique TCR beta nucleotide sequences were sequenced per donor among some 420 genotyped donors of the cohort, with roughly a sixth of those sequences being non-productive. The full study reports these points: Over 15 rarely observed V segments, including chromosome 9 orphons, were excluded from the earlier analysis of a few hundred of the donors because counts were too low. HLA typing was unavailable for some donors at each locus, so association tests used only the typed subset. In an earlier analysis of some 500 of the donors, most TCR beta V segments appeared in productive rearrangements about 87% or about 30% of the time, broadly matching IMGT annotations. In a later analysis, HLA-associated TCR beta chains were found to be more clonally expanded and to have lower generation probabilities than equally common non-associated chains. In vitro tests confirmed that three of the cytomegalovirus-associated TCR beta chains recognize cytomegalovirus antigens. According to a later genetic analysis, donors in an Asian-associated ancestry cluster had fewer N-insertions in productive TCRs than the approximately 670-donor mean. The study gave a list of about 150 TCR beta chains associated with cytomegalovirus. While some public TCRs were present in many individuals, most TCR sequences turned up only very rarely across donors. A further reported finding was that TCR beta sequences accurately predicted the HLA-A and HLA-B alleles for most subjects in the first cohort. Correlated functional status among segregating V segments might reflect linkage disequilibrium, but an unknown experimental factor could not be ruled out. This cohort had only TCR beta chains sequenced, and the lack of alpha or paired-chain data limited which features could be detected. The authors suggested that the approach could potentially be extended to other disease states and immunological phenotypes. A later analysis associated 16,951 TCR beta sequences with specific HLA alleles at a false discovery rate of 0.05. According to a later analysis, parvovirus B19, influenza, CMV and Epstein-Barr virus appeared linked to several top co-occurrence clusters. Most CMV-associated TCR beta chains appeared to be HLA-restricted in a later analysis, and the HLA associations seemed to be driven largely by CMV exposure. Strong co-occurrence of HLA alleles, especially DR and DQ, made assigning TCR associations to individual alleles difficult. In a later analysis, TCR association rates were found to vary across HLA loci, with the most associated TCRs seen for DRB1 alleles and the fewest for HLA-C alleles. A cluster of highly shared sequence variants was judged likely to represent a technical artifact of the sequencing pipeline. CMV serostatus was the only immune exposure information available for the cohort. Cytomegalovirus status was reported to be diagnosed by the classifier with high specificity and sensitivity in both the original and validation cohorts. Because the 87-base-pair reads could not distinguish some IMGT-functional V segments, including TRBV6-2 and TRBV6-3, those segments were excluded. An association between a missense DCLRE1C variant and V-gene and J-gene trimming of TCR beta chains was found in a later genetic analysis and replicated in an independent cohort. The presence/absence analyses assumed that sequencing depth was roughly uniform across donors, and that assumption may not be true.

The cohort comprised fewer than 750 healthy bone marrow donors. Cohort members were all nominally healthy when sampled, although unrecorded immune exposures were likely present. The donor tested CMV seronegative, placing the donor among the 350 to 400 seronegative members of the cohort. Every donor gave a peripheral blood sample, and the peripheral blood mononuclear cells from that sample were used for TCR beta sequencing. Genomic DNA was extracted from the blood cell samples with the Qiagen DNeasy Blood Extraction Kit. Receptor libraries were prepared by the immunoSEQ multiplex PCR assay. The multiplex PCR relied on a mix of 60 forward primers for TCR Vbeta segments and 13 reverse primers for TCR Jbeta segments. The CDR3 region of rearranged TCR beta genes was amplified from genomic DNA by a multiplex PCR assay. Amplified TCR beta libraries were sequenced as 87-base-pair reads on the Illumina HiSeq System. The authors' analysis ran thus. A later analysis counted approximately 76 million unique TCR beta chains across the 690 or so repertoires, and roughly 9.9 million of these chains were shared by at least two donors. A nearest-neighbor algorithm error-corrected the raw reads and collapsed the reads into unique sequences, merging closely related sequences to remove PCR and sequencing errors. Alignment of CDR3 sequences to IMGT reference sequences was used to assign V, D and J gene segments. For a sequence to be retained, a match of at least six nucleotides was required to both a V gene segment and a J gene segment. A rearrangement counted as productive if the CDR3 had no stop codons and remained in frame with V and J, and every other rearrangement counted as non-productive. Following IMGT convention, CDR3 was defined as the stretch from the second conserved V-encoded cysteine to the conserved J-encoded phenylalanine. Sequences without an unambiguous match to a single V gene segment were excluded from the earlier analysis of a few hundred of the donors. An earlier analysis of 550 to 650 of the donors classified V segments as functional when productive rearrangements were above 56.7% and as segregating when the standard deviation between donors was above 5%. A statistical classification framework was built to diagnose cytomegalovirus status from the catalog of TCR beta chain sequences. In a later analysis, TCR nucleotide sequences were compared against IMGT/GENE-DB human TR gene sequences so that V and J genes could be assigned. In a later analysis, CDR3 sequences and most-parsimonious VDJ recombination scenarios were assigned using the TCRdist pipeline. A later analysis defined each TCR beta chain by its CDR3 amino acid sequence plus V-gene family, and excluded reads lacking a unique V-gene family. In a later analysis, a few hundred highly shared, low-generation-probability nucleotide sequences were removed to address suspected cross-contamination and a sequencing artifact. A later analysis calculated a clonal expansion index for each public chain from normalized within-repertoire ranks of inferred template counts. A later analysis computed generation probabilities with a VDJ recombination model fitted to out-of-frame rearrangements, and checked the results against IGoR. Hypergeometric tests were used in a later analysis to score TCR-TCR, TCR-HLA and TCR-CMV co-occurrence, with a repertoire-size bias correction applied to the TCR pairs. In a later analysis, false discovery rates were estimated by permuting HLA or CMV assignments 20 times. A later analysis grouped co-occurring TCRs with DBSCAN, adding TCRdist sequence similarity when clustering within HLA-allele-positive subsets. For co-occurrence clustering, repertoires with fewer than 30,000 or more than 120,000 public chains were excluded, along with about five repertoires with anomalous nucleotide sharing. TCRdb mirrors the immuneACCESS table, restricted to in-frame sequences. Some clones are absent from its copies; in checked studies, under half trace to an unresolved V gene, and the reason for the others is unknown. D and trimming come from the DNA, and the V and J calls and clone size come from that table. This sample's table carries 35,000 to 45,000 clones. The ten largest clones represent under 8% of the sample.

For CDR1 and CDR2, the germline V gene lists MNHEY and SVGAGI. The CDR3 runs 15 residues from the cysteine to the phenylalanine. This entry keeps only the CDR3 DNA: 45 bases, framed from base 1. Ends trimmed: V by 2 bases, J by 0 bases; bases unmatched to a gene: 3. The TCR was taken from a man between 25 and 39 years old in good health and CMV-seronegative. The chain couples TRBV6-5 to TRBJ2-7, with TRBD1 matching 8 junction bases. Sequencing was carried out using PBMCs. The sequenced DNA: TGTGCCAGCAGTTACGTTCAGGGGGCCTCCTACGAGCAGTACTTC. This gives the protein CASSYVQGASYEQYF.